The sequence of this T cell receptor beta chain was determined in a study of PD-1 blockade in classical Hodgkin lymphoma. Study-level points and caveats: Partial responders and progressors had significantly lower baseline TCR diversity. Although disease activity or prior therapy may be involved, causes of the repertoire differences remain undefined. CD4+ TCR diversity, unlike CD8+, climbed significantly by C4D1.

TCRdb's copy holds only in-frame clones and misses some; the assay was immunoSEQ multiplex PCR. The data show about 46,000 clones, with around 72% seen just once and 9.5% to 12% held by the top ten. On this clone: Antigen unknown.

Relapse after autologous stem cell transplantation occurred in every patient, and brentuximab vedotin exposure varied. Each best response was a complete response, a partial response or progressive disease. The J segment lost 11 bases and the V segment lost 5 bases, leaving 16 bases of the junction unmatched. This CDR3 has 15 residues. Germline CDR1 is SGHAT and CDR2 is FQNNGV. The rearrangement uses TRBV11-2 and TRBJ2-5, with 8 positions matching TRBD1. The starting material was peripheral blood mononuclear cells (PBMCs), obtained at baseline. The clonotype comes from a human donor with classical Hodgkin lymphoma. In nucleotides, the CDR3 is TGTGCCAGCAGCAGAAGAGGGACAGGAATTTCAGAGCAGTACTTC. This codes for CASSRRGTGISEQYF.